This T cell receptor beta chain was profiled in a study of T-cell memory formation after mild COVID-19. Findings and caveats of the study: CD4+ contracting clones were found mainly in CM and EM, and CD8+ ones in EMRA. Confirmation of SARS-CoV-2 specificity was lacking for second-wave clones peaking day 37. Day 15 to 85 contracting clones showed balanced CD4/CD8; day 15 to 37 expanders favored CD4+.

The TCR alpha and TCR beta cDNA libraries, bearing sample barcodes and UMIs, were generated by 5'RACE using constant-segment primers. One entry per CDR3 protein, called by TCRdb with MiXCR from the 5' RACE reads. The sample lists 90,000 to 120,000 distinct CDR3 sequences; 13% to 15% were seen once. Points on this clonotype: Its antigen is not known.

The V gene's germline CDR1 is SGHKS and CDR2 YYEKEE (reference sequence). The length of the CDR3 is 15 residues. With 2 bases clipped from V and 5 bases from J, the junction kept 7 bases outside the gene matches. Sequencing was performed on PBMCs or a T cell subset sorted from them (not recorded which). The rearrangement links TRBV5-5 to TRBJ2-1; 7 nucleotides line up with TRBD1. This receptor was obtained from a man aged 18 to 29 who had mild COVID-19 (a few samples of this study predate the infection). Cell type and time point are not known. The CDR3, as DNA: TGTGCCAGCAGCTTTTATGCACAGGGGCACAATGAGCAGTTCTTC. It is translated as CASSFYAQGHNEQFF.